This record concerns one T cell receptor beta chain sequence. Antigen specificity is unknown. The TCR beta CDR3 regions underwent amplification using RNA transcripts as the source. The HTBI set primed first-round TCR CDR3 RT-PCR. TCRdb reprocessed the multiplex PCR reads via MiXCR and lists one record per CDR3 protein. The profile shows nearly 600,000 distinct CDR3 sequences, approximately 15% of them singletons. CDR1 and CDR2 from the germline V gene are MNHEY and SVGEGT. Trimming removed 0 bases from V and 6 bases from J, with 10 bases in between. The CDR3 spans 14 residues. The sample is drawn from a study of T cells in Graves' hyperthyroidism and ophthalmopathy. Findings and caveats of the study: The authors' 13 V-J model separated ophthalmopathy from stable hyperthyroidism.

J is TRBJ2-3 and V is TRBV6-2 or TRBV6-3; unclear D gene. The receptor comes from a woman aged 18-29 years with Graves' ophthalmopathy. Sequencing input: blood. The CDR3 DNA sequence: TGTGCCAGCAGTTACTCACAAAACGGGGATACGCAGTATTTT. This sequence encodes CASSYSQNGDTQYF.